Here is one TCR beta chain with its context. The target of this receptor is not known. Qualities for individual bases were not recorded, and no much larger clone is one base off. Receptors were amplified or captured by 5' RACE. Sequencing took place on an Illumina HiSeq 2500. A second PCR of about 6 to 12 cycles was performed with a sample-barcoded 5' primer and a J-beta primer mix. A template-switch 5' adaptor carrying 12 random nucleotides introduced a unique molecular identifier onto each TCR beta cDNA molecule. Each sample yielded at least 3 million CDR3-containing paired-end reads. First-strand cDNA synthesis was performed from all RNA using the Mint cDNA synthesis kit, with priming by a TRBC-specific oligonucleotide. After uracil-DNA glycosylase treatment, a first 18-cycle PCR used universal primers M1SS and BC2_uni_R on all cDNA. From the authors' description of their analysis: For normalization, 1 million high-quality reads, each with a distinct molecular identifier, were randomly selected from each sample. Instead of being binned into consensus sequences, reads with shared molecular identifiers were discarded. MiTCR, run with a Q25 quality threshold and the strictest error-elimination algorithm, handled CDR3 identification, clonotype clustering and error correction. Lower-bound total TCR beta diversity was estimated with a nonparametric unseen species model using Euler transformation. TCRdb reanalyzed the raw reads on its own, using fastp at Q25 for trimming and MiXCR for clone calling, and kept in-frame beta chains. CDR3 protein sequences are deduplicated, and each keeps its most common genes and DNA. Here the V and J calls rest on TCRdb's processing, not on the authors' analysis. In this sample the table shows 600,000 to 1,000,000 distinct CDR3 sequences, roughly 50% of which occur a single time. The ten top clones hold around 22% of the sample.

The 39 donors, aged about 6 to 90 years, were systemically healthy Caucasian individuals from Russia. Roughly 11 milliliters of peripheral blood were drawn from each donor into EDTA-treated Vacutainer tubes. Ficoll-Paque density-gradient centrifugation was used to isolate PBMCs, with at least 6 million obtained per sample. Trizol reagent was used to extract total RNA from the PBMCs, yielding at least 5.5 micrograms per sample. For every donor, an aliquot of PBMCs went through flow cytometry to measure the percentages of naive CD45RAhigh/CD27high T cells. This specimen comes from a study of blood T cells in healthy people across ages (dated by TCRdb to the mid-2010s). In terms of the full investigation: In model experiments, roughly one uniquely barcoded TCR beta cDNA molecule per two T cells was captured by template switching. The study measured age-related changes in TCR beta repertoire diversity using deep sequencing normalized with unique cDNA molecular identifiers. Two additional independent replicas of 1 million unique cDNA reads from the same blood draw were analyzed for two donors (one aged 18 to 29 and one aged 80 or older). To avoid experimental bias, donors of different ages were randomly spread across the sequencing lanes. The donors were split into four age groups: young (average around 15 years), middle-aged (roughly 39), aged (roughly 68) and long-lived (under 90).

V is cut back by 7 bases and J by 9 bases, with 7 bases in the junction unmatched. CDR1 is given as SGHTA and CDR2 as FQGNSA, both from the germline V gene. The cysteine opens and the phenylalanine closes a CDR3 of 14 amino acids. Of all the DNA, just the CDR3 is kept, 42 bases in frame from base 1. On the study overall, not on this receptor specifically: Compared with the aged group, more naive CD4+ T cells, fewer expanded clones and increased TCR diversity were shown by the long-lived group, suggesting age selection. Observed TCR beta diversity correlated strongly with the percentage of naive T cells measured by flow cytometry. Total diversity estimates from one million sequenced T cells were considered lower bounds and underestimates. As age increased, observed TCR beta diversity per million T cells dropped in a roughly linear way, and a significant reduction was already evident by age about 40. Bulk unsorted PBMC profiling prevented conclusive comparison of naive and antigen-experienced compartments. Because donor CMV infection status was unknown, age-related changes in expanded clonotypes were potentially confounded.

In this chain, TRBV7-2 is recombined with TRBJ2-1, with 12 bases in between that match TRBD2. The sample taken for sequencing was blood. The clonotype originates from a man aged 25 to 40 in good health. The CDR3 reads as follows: CASTETSGRVEQFF. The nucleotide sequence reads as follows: TGTGCCAGCACCGAGACTAGCGGGAGAGTTGAGCAGTTCTTC.